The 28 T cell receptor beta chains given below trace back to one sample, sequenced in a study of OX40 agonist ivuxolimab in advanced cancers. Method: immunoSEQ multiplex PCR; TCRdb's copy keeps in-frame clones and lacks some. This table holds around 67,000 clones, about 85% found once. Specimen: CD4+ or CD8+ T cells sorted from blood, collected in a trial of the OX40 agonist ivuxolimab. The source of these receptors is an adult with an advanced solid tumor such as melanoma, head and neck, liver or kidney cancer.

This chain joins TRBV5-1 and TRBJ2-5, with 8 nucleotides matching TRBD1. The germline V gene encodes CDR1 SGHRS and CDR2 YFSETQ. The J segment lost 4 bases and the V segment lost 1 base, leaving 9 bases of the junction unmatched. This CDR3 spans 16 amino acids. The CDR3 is CASSLTRTGIVETQYF. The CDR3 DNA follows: TGCGCCAGCAGCTTGACTCGGACAGGGATTGTAGAGACCCAGTACTTC.

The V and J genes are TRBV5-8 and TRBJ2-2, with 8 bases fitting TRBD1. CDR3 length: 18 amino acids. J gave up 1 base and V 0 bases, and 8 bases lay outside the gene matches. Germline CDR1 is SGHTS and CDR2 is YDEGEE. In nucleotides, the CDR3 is TGTGCCAGCAGCTTGGTGACCGGGACAGGAGTGAACACCGGGGAGCTGTTTTTT. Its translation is CASSLVTGTGVNTGELFF.

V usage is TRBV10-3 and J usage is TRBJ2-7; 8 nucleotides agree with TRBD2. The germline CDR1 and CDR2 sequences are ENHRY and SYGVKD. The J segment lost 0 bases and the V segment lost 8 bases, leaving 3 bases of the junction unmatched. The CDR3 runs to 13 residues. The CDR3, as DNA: TGTGCCATCTCAAGCGGGAGCTCCTACGAGCAGTACTTC. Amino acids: CAISSGSSYEQYF.

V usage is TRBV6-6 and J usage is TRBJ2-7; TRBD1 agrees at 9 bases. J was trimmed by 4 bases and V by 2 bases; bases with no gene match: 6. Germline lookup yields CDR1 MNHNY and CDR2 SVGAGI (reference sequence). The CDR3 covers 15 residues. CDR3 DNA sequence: TGTGCCAGCAGTTACCTACAGGGGGCAGGGTACGAGCAGTACTTC. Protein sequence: CASSYLQGAGYEQYF.

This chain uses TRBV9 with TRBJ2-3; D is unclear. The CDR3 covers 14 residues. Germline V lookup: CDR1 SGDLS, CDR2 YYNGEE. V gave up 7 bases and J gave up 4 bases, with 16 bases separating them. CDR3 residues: CASARFAGPDTQYF. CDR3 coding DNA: TGTGCCAGCGCGCGATTCGCAGGCCCAGATACGCAGTATTTT.

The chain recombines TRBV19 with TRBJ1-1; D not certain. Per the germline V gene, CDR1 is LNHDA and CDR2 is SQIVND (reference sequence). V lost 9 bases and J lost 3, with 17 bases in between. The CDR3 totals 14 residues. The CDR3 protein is CASQMGLSDTEAFF. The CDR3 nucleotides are TGTGCCAGCCAAATGGGCCTTTCCGACACTGAAGCTTTCTTT.

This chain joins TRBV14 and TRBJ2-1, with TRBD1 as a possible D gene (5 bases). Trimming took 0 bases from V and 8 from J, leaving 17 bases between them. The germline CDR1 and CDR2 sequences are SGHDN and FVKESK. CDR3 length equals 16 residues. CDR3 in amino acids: CASSQDQGGAPYEQFF. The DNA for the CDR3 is TGTGCCAGCAGCCAAGATCAGGGTGGAGCCCCCTATGAGCAGTTCTTC.

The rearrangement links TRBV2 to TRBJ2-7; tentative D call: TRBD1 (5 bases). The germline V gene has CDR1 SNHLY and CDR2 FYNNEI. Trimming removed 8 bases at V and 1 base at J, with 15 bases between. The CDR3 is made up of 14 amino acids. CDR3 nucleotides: TGTGCCAGCCTCTTTTCAGGGATGTCCTACGAGCAGTACTTC. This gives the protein CASLFSGMSYEQYF.

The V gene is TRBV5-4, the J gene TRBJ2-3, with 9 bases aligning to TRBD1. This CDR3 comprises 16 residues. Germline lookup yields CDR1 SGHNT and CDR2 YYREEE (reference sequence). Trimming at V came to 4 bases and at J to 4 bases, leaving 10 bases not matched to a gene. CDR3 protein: CASSTQQGANADTQYF. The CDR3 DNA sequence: TGTGCCAGCAGCACCCAACAGGGGGCTAATGCAGATACGCAGTATTTT.

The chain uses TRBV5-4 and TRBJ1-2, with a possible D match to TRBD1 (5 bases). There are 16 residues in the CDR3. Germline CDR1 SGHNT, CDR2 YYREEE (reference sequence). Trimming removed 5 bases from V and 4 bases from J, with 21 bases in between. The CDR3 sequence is CASSKPGGEGTYGYTF. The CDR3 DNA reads TGTGCCAGCAGTAAACCGGGGGGAGAGGGAACCTATGGCTACACCTTC.

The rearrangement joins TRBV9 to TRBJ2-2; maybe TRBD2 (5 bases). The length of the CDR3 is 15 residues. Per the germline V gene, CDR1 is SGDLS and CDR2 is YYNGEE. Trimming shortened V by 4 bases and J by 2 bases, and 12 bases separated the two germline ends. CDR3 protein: CASSQSGGNTGELFF. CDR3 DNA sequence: TGTGCCAGCAGCCAAAGCGGCGGTAACACCGGGGAGCTGTTTTTT. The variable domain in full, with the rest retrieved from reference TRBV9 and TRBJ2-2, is DSGVTQTPKHLITATGQRVTLRCSPRSGDLSVYWYQQSLDQGLQFLIQYYNGEERAKGNILERFSAQQFPDLHSELNLSSLELGDSALYFCASSQSGGNTGELFFGEGSRLTVL.

This CDR3 is CACRGGAGETQYF. The CDR3 coding sequence is TGTGCCTGTCGAGGGGGCGCCGGGGAGACCCAGTACTTC. V is TRBV30 and J is TRBJ2-5; TRBD1 aligns across 7 bases. The V gene's germline CDR1 is GTSNPN and CDR2 SVGIG (reference sequence). J was trimmed by 5 bases and V by 6 bases; bases with no gene match: 9. This CDR3 is built from 13 residues.

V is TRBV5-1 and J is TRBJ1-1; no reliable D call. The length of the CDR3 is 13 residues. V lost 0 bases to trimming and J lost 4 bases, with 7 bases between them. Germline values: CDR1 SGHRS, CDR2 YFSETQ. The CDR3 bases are TGCGCCAGCAGCTTGGAACGGCGCACTGAAGCTTTCTTT. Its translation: CASSLERRTEAFF.

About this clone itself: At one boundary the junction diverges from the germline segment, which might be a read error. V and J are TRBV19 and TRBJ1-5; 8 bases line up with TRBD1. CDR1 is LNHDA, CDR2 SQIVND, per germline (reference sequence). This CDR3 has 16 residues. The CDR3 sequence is CASIIFQGARGQPQHF. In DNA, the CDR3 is TGTGCCAGTATTATATTCCAGGGGGCGCGGGGTCAGCCCCAGCATTTT. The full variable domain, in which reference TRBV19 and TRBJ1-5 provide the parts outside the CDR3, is DGGITQSPKYLFRKEGQNVTLSCEQNLNHDAMYWYRQDPGQGLRLIYYSQIVNDFQKGDIAEGYSVSREKKESFPLTVTSAQKNPTAFYLCASIIFQGARGQPQHFGDGTRLSIL.

The CDR3 loop is CASGRAGGPGDTQYF. CDR3 coding DNA: TGTGCCAGCGGAAGAGCGGGAGGGCCCGGGGATACGCAGTATTTT. The chain employs TRBV7-2 and TRBJ2-3; 10 bases line up with TRBD2. CDR3 length: 15 residues. CDR1 is SGHTA and CDR2 is FQGNSA in the germline V gene. The junction had 11 bases not matched to a gene; V was cut back by 8 bases and J by 6 bases.

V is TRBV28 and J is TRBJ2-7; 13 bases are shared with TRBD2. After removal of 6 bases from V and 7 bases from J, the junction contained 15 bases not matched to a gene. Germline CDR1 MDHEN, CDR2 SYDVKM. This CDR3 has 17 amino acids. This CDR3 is CASSFLGTSGIVGEQYF. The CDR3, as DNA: TGTGCCAGCAGCTTTCTCGGGACTAGCGGGATAGTGGGGGAGCAGTACTTC.

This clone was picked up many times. The CDR3 spells CASSYSGTGADTQYF. The CDR3 bases are TGTGCCAGCAGTTACTCCGGGACAGGGGCAGATACGCAGTATTTT. The J gene is TRBJ2-3, the V gene TRBV6-5; TRBD1 agrees at 10 bases. The J segment lost 4 bases and the V segment lost 0 bases, leaving 1 base of the junction unmatched. CDR3 length equals 15 residues. Germline V CDR1 and CDR2: MNHEY, SVGAGI.

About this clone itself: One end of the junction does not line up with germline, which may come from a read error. The chain's CDR3 is CASSLEGLTQETQYF. The DNA of the CDR3 is TGTGCTAGCAGCTTAGAGGGACTAACCCAAGAGACCCAGTACTTC. The chain combines TRBV7-7 with TRBJ2-5, with TRBD2 matching over 7 bases. Germline V gene sequence: CDR1 SSHAT, CDR2 FNYEAQ (reference sequence). There are 15 residues in the CDR3.

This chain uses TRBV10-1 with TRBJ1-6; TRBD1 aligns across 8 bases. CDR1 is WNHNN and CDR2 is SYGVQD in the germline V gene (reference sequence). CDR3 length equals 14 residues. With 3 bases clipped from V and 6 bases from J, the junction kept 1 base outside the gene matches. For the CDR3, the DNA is TGCGCCAGCAGTGATGGACAGGGTAATTCACCCCTCCACTTT. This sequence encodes CASSDGQGNSPLHF.

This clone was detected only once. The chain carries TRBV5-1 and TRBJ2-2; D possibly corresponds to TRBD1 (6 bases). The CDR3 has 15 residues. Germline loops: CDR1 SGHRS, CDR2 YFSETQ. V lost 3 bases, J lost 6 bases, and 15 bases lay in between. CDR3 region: CASSSQGSFPGELFF. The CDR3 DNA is TGCGCCAGCAGCTCACAGGGATCGTTTCCCGGGGAGCTGTTTTTT. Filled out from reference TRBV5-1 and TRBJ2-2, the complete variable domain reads KAGVTQTPRYLIKTRGQQVTLSCSPISGHRSVSWYQQTPGQGLQFLFEYFSETQRNKGNFPGRFSGRQFSNSRSEMNVSTLELGDSALYLCASSSQGSFPGELFFGEGSRLTVL.

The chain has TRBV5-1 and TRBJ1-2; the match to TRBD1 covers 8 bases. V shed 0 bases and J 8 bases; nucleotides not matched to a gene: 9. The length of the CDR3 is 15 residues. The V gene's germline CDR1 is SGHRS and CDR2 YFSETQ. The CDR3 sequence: CASSLAVTGENGYTF. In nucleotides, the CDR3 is TGCGCCAGCAGCTTGGCCGTGACAGGGGAGAACGGCTACACCTTC.

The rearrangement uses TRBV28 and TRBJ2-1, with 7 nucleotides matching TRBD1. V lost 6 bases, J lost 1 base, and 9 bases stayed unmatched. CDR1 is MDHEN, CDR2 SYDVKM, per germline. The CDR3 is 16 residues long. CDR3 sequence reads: CASRGATGRSYNEQFF. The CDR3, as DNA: TGTGCCAGCAGGGGTGCGACAGGGAGATCCTACAATGAGCAGTTCTTC.

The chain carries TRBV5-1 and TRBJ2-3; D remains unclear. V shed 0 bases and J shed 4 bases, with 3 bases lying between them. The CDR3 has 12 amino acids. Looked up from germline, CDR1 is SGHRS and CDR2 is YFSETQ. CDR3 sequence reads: CASSLEPDTQYF. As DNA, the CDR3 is TGCGCCAGCAGCTTGGAGCCAGATACGCAGTATTTT. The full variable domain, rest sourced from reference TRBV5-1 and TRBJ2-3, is KAGVTQTPRYLIKTRGQQVTLSCSPISGHRSVSWYQQTPGQGLQFLFEYFSETQRNKGNFPGRFSGRQFSNSRSEMNVSTLELGDSALYLCASSLEPDTQYFGPGTRLTVL.

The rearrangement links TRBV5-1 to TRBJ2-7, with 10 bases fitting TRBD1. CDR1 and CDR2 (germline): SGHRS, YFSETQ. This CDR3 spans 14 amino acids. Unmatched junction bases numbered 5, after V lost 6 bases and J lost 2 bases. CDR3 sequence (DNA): TGCGCCAGCACCTCCGGGACAGGGGCCTACGAGCAGTACTTC. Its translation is CASTSGTGAYEQYF.

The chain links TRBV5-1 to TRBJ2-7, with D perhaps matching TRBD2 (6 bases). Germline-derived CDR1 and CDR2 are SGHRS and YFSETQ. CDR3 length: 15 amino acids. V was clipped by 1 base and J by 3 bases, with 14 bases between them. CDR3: CASSLSQRADYEQYF. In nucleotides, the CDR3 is TGCGCCAGCAGCTTGTCCCAGCGGGCAGACTACGAGCAGTACTTC.

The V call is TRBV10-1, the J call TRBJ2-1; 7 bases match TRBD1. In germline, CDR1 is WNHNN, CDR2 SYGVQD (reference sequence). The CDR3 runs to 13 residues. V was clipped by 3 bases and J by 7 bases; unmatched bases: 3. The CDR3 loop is CASSDTGENEQFF. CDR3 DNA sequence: TGCGCCAGCAGTGACACAGGGGAAAATGAGCAGTTCTTC.

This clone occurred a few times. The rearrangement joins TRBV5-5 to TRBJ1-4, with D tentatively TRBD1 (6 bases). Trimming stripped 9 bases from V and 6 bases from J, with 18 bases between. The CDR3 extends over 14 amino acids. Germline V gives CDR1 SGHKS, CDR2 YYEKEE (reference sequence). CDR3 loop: CATATGPTDEKLFF. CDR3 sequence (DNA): TGTGCCACAGCCACAGGGCCTACGGATGAAAAACTGTTTTTT.

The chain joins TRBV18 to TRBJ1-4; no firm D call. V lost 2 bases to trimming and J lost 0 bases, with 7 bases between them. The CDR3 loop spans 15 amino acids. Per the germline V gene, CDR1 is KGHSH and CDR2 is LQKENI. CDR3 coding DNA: TGTGCCAGCTCACCAGGCGTTACAACTAATGAAAAACTGTTTTTT. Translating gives CASSPGVTTNEKLFF.